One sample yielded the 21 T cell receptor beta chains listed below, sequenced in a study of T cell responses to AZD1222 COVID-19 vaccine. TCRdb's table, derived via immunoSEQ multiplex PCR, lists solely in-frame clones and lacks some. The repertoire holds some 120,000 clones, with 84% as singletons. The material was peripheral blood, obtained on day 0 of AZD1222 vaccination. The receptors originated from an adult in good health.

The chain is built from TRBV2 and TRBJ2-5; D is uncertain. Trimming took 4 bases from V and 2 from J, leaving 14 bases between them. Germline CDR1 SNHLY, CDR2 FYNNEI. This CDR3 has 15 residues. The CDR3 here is CASSAGPRPQETQYF. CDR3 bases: TGTGCCAGCAGTGCCGGTCCGCGTCCACAAGAGACCCAGTACTTC.

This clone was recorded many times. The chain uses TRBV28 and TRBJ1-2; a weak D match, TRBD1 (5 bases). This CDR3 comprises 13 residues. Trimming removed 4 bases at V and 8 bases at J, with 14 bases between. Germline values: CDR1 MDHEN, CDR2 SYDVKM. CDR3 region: CASSSAGGNGYTF. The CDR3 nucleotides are TGTGCCAGCAGTTCGGCCGGGGGGAACGGCTACACCTTC.

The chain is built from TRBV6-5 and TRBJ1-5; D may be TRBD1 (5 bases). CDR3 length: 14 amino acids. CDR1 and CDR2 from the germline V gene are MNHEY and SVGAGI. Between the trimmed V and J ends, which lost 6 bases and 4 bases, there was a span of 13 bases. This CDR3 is CASRDDRANQPQHF. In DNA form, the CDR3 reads TGTGCCAGCAGGGACGACAGAGCTAATCAGCCCCAGCATTTT.

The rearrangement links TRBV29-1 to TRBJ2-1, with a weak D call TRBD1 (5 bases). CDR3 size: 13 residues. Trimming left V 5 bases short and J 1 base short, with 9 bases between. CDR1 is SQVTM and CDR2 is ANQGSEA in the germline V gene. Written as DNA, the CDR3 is TGCAGCGTTCGTAAGGGGTCCTACAATGAGCAGTTCTTC. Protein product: CSVRKGSYNEQFF.

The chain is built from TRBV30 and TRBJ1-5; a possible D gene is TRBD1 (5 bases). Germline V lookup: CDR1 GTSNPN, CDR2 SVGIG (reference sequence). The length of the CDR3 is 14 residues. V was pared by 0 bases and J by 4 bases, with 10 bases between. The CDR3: CAWSVVGGNQPQHF. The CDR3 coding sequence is TGTGCCTGGAGTGTGGTTGGGGGAAATCAGCCCCAGCATTTT. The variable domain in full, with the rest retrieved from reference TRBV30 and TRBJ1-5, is SQTIHQWPATLVQPVGSPLSLECTVEGTSNPNLYWYRQAAGRGLQLLFYSVGIGQISSEVPQNLSASRPQDRQFILSSKKLLLSDSGFYLCAWSVVGGNQPQHFGDGTRLSIL.

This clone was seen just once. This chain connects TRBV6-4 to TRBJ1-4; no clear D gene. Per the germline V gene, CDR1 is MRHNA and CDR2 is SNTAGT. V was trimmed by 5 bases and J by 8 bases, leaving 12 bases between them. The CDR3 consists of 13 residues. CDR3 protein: CASSREDGEKLFF. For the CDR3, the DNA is TGTGCCAGCAGTCGAGAGGACGGAGAAAAACTGTTTTTT.

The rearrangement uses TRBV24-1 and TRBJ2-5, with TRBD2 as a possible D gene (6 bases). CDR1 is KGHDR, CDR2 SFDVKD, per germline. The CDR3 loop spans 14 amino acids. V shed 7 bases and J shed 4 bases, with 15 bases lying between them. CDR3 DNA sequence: TGTGCCACCAGCCTGGAGGGGCTGGGAGAGACCCAGTACTTC. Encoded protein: CATSLEGLGETQYF.

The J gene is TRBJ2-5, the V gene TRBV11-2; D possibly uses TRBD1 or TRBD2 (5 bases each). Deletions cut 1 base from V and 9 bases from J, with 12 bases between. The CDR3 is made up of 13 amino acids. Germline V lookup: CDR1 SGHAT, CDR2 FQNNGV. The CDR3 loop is CASSLVNGGPQYF. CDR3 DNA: TGTGCCAGCAGCTTAGTTAATGGGGGACCCCAGTACTTC.

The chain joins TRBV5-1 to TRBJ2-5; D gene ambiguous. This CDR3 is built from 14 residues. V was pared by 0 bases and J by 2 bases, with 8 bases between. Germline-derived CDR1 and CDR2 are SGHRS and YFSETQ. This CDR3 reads CASSLAVNQETQYF. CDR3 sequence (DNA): TGCGCCAGCAGCTTGGCCGTAAATCAAGAGACCCAGTACTTC.

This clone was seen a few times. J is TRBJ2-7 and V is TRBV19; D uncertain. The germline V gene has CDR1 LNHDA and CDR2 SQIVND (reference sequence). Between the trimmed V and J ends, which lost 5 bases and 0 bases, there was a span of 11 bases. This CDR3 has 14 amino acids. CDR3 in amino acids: CASSLFGDSYEQYF. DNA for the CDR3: TGTGCCAGTAGTTTATTTGGGGACTCCTACGAGCAGTACTTC.

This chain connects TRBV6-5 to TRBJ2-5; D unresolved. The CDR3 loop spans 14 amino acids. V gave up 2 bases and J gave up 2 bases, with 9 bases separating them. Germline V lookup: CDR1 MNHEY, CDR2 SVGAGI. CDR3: CASSYGYYQETQYF. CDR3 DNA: TGTGCCAGCAGTTACGGATATTATCAAGAGACCCAGTACTTC.

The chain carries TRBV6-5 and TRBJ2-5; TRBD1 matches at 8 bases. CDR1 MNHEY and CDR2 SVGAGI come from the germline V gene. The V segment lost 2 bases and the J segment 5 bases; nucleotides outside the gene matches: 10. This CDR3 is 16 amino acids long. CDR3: CASSYTGTGGVETQYF. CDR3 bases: TGTGCCAGCAGTTACACCGGGACAGGAGGTGTGGAGACCCAGTACTTC.

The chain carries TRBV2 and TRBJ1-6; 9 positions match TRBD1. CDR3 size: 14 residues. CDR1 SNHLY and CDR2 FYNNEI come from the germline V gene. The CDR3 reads CSTSGQGSGSPLHF. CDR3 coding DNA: TGTTCAACATCAGGACAGGGGAGCGGTTCACCCCTCCACTTT.

Here the CDR3 DNA reads TGTGCCAGCAGCGGAGGACAGGGGGGCACAGATACGCAGTATTTT. It is translated as CASSGGQGGTDTQYF. This chain joins TRBV9 and TRBJ2-3, with 10 bases fitting TRBD1. Germline loops: CDR1 SGDLS, CDR2 YYNGEE. The CDR3 extends over 15 amino acids. Losses at the gene ends were 3 bases for V and 1 base for J; bases not matched to a gene: 2.

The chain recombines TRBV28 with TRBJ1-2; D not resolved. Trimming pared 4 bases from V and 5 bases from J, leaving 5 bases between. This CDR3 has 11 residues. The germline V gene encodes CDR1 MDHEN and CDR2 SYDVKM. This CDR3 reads CASSSDYGYTF. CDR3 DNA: TGTGCCAGCAGTTCAGATTATGGCTACACCTTC.

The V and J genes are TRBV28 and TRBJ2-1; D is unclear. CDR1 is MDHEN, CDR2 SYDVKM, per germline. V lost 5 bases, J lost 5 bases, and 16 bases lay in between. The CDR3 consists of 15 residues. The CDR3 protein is CASSPRIPSHNEQFF. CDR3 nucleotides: TGTGCCAGCAGTCCCAGAATCCCGAGCCACAATGAGCAGTTCTTC. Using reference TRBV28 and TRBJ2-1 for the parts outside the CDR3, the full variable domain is DVKVTQSSRYLVKRTGEKVFLECVQDMDHENMFWYRQDPGLGLRLIYFSYDVKMKEKGDIPEGYSVSREKKERFSLILESASTNQTSMYLCASSPRIPSHNEQFFGPGTRLTVL.

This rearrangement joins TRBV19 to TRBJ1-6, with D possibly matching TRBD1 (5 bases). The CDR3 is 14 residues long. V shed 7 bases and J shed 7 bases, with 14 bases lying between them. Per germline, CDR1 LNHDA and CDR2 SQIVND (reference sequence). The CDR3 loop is CASISTDRNSPLHF. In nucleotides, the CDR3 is TGTGCCAGTATTTCGACAGACCGGAATTCACCCCTCCACTTT.

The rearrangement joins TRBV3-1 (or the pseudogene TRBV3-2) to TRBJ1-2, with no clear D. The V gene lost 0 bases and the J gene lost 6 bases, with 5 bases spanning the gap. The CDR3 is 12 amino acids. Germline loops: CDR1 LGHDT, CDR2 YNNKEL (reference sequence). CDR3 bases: TGTGCCAGCAGCCAAGATAGGCATGGCTACACCTTC. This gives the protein CASSQDRHGYTF.

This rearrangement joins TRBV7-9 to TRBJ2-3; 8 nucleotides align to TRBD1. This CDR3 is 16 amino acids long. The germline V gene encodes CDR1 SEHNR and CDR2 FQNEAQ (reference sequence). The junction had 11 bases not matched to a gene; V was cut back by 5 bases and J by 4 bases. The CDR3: CASSQFGQGVADTQYF. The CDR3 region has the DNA TGTGCCAGCAGCCAATTCGGACAGGGTGTGGCAGATACGCAGTATTTT.

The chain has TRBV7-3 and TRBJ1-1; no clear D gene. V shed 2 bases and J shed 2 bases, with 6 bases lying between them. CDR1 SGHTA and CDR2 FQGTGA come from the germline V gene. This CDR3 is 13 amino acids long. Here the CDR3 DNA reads TGTGCCAGCAGCTTACAGTATAACACTGAAGCTTTCTTT. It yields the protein CASSLQYNTEAFF.

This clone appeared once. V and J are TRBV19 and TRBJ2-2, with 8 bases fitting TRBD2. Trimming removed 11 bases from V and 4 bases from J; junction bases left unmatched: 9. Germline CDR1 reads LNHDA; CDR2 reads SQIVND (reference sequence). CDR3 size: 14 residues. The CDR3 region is CAGGSGSVTGELFF. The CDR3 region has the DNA TGTGCCGGCGGAAGCGGGAGTGTCACCGGGGAGCTGTTTTTT.